The clone carrying this T cell receptor beta chain was picked up many times. Antigen unknown. The data belong to a study of T cell repertoires in cytomegalovirus infection. The wider study: The public TCR beta signatures pointed to both CMV infection and matching HLA type.

Study-wide findings and caveats: CMV-specific TCR beta clonotypes restricted by HLA-C were the ones dominating the ex vivo response.

CDR3 length: 15 residues. The germline CDR1 and CDR2 sequences are SGHTA and FQGNSA. V lost 2 bases to trimming and J lost 0 bases, with 10 bases between them. Each CDR3 protein is one row after TCRdb ran MiXCR on the reads. The table lists 200,000 to 300,000 distinct CDR3 sequences, roughly 12% of them singletons. The clonotype was recovered from a human donor in good health (CMV status not recorded). Some clones in this sample may be carry-over from other donors' samples. Material for sequencing was PBMCs. The chain combines TRBV7-2 with TRBJ2-5; tentatively, D is TRBD1 (5 bases). The CDR3 is CASSLSGHHQETQYF. Here the CDR3 DNA reads TGTGCCAGCAGCTTATCTGGACACCACCAAGAGACCCAGTACTTC.